Following are 4 T cell receptor beta chains from one sample sequenced in a study of blood T cell repertoires in COVID-19. Assay: immunoSEQ multiplex PCR; the TCRdb copy retains only in-frame clones and omits some. This table holds 200,000 to 250,000 clones, 75% to 85% found once. The sequencing sample was made of peripheral blood. These TCRs come from a woman in her thirties with COVID-19, enrolled during active disease.

The chain couples TRBV9 to TRBJ2-2; 7 bases line up with TRBD2. The V and J ends lost 3 bases and 2 bases, in that order; junction bases with no gene match: 7. Germline loops: CDR1 SGDLS, CDR2 YYNGEE. CDR3 length: 16 residues. The CDR3 region is CASSATSEPNTGELFF. CDR3 in DNA: TGTGCCAGCAGCGCAACTAGCGAGCCAAACACCGGGGAGCTGTTTTTT.

The chain recombines TRBV5-1 with TRBJ2-1; D ambiguous. The CDR3 is 14 residues long. Germline V gives CDR1 SGHRS, CDR2 YFSETQ. Deletions cut 2 bases from V and 0 bases from J, with 6 bases between. CDR3 sequence (DNA): TGCGCCAGCAGCTTCGAGAGCTCCTACAATGAGCAGTTCTTC. The encoded protein is CASSFESSYNEQFF.

This clone was seen a single time. This chain links TRBV19 with TRBJ1-1; the D gene is possibly TRBD1 (6 bases). The CDR3 spans 14 residues. V lost 6 bases and J 7 bases, leaving 18 bases between the germline ends. CDR1 is LNHDA and CDR2 is SQIVND in the germline V gene (reference sequence). In DNA, the CDR3 is TGTGCCAGTAGCATACTTCCCGGACAGAATGAAGCTTTCTTT. This gives the protein CASSILPGQNEAFF.

This chain joins TRBV7-9 and TRBJ1-2, with 8 bases aligning to TRBD1. The CDR3 has 15 residues. The V segment lost 2 bases and the J segment 5 bases; nucleotides outside the gene matches: 7. The germline CDR1 and CDR2 sequences are SEHNR and FQNEAQ (reference sequence). DNA of the CDR3: TGTGCCAGCAGCTTAAACCAGGGGGCAATGTATGGCTACACCTTC. It specifies CASSLNQGAMYGYTF.